In this sample, the clone carrying this TCR beta chain turned up many times. These data are taken from a study of regulatory T cells in long-lasting Graves disease. Turning to the study itself: Under 3 months of antithyroid drugs had been taken by newly diagnosed Graves' patients.

Sequencing libraries for TCR beta were prepared with iRepertoire HTBI primers and Arm-PCR of CDR3 regions. TCRdb processed the multiplex PCR reads anew with MiXCR; each CDR3 protein has one entry. The sample yields 200,000 to 300,000 distinct CDR3 sequences, around 21% seen once. Indicated time point: newly diagnosed GD, antithyroid drugs for less than 3 months. Construction of the TCR library relied on RNA isolated from PBMCs. The receptor's source is a female donor with Graves disease. The sample here was peripheral blood mononuclear cells (PBMCs), taken at new diagnosis, from a patient treated with antithyroid drugs.

In DNA, the CDR3 is TGTGCCAGCAGCCAAGATGATATGAACACTGAAGCTTTCTTT. Translated: CASSQDDMNTEAFF. The V gene is TRBV3-1, the J gene TRBJ1-1, with unresolved D. The ends were cut back, 0 bases at V and 0 bases at J, with 5 bases in the middle. The CDR3 sequence is 14 residues long. Per germline, CDR1 LGHDT and CDR2 YNNKEL (reference sequence).